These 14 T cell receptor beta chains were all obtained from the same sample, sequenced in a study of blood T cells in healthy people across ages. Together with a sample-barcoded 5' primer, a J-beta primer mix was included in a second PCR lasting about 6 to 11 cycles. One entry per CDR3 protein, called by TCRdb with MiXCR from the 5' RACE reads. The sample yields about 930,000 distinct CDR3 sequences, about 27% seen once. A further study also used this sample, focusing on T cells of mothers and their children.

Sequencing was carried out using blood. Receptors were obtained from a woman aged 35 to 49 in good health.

CDR3 bases: TGCAGCGTTGGGCTGACAGGGGTCGGAAACACCATATATTTT. Protein sequence: CSVGLTGVGNTIYF. The genes are TRBV29-1 and TRBJ1-3; 8 positions match TRBD1. The CDR3 loop spans 14 amino acids. Germline V gives CDR1 SQVTM, CDR2 ANQGSEA. With V trimmed by 4 bases and J by 4 bases, 6 bases remained unmatched.

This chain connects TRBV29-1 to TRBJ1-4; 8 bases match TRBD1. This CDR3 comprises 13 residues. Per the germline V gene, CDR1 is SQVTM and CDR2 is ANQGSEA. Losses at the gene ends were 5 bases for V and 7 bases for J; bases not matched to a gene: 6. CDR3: CSVSQGASEKLFF. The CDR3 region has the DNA TGCAGCGTTTCTCAGGGGGCCAGTGAAAAACTGTTTTTT. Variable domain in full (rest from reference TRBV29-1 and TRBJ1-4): SAVISQKPSRDICQRGTSLTIQCQVDSQVTMMFWYRQQPGQSLTLIATANQGSEATYESGFVIDKFPISRPNLTFSTLTVSNMSPEDSSIYLCSVSQGASEKLFFGSGTQLSVL.

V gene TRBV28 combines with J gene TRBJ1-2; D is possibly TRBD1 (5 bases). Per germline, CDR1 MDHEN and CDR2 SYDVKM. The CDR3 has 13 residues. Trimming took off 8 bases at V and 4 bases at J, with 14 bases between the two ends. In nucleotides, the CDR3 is TGTGCCAGCCTCGCCGGGACGGTCTATGGCTACACCTTC. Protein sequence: CASLAGTVYGYTF.

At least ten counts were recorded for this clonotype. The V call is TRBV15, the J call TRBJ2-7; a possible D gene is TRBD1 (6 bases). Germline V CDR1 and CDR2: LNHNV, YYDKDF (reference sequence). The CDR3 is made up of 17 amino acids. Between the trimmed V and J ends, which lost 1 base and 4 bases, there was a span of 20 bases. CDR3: CATSRAVGNTGQYEQYF. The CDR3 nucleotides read TGTGCCACCAGCAGAGCGGTTGGAAATACGGGACAATACGAGCAGTACTTC.

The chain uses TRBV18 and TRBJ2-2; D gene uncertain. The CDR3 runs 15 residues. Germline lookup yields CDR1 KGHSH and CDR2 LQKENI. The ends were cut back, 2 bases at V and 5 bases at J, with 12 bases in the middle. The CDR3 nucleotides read TGTGCCAGCTCACCATTTGTGCAAGGGACCGGGGAGCTGTTTTTT. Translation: CASSPFVQGTGELFF.

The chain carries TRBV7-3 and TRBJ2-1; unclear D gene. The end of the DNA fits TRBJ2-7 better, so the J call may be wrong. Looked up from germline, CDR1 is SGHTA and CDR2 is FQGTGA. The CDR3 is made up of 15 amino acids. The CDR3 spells CASSLTGIRYNEQYF. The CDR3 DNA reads TGTGCCAGCAGCTTAACAGGGATCCGATACAATGAGCAGTACTTC.

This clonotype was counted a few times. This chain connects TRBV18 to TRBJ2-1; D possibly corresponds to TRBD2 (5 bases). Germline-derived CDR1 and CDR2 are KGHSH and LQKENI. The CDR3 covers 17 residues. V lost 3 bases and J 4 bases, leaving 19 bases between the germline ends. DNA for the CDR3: TGTGCCAGCTCACCCCTGGTTGGAGCGGACCAGTACAATGAGCAGTTCTTC. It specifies CASSPLVGADQYNEQFF.

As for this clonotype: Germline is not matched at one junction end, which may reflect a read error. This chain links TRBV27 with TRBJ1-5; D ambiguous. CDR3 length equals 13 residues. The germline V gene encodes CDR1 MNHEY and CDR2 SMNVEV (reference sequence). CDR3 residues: CASSFGRNQLQHF. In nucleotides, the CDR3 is TGTGCCAGCAGTTTCGGGAGGAATCAGCTCCAGCATTTT.

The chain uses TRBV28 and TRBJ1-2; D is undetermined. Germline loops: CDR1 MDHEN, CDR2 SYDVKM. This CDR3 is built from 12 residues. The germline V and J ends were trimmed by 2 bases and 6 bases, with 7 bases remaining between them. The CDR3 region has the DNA TGTGCCAGCAGTTTAAGTCCGGATGGCTACACCTTC. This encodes CASSLSPDGYTF.

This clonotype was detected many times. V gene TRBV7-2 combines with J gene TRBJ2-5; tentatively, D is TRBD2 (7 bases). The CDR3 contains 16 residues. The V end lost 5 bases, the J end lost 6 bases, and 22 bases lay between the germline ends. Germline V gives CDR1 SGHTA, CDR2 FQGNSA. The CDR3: CASSIDPRGGGKTQYF. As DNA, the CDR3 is TGTGCCAGCAGCATAGACCCTAGAGGGGGGGGCAAGACCCAGTACTTC.

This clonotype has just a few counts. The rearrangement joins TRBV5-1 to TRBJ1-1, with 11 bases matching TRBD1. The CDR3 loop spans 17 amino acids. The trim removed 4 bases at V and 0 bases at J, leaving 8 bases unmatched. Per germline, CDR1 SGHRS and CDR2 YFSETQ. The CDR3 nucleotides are TGCGCCAGCAGCCCTTTGGACAGGGGGCAAATGAACACTGAAGCTTTCTTT. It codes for CASSPLDRGQMNTEAFF.

CDR3: CATSRVEVRSYGYTF. The CDR3 DNA reads as TGTGCCACCAGCAGAGTGGAGGTACGGTCCTATGGCTACACCTTC. V gene TRBV15 combines with J gene TRBJ1-2; D ambiguous. This CDR3 has 15 amino acids. The V end was cut by 1 base, the J end by 4 bases, with 13 bases between. Germline assignment: CDR1 LNHNV and CDR2 YYDKDF (reference sequence).

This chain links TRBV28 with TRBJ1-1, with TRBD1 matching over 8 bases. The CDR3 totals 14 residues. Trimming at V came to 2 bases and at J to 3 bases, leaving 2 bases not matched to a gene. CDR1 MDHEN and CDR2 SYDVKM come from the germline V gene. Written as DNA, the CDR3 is TGTGCCAGCAGTTTAACAGGGGGTCACACTGAAGCTTTCTTT. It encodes CASSLTGGHTEAFF.

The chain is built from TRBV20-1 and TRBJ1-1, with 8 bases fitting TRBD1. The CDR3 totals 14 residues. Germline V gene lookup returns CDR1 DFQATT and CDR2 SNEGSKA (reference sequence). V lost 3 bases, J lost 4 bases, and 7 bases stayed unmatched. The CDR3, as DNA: TGCAGTGCTAGCCGACCGGACAGGGTCACTGAAGCTTTCTTT. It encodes CSASRPDRVTEAFF.